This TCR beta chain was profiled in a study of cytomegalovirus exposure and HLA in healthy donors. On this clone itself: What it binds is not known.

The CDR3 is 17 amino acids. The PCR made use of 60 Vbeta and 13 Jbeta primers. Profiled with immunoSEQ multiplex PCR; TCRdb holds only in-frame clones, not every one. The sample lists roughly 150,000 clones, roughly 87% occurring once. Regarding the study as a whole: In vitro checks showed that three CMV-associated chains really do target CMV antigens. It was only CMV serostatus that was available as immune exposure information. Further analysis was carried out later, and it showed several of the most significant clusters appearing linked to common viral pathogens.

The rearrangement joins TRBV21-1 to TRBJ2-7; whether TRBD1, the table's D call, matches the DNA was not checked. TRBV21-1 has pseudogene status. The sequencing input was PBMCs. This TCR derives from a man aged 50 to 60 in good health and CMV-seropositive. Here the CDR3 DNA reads TGTGCCAGCAGCAAACCCCATCCGGGACAGGGTGCCTACGAGCAGTACTTC. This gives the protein CASSKPHPGQGAYEQYF.